Sequencing of this T cell receptor beta chain was carried out in a study of blood T cell repertoires in COVID-19. Turning to the study itself: The origin of the acute and convalescent COVID-19 samples was the United States, Italy and Spain. Nucleic acid was either cDNA or gDNA, and it came from T cells, B-cell-depleted T cells, or PBMCs.

Original analysis: Quantification of nucleated cells was approximated via reference gene primer amplification. Profiled with immunoSEQ multiplex PCR; TCRdb holds only in-frame clones, not every one. V, J and clone size are taken as reported in that table, and D and trimming were inferred from the DNA itself. The sample consists of 100,000 or so clones, roughly nine tenths of them appearing once. The sequencing sample was made of peripheral blood. The sequence was collected from a man aged 50 to 60 with active COVID-19.

CDR3 bases: TGTGCCAGCAGGACGGGGAAAGCCACGAACATTCAGTACTTC. It yields the protein CASRTGKATNIQYF. J is TRBJ2-4 and V is TRBV6-5, with a weak D call TRBD2 (5 bases). With 6 bases removed from V and 7 bases from J, the gap between germline ends came to 16 bases. Germline V gene lookup returns CDR1 MNHEY and CDR2 SVGAGI. This CDR3 is 14 amino acids long.